A selection of T cell receptor beta chains follows, all from one sample in a study of blood T cells in healthy people across ages. TCRdb analysed the 5' RACE reads with MiXCR anew, one entry per CDR3 protein. The sample gives approximately 700,000 distinct CDR3 sequences, roughly 32% of which show up once; 15% is in the top ten. Input material: blood. These receptors originate from a woman of 80 years or more in good health. Each CDR3 is given with its conserved first and last residue. A D gene is named only where the DNA matches it firmly. The size of a clone is reported for some rows only, either as once, few or many, or as a class for expanded clones.

TRBV7-3	TRBJ2-5	few	TRBD1	15	CASSLGGDRGETQYF	TGTGCCAGCAGCTTAGGGGGCGACAGGGGCGAGACCCAGTACTTC
TRBV20-1	TRBJ2-2	few	TRBD1	16	CSATDRGRGGTGELFF	TGCAGTGCTACGGACAGGGGACGTGGAGGGACCGGGGAGCTGTTTTTT
TRBV6-5	TRBJ1-3	NA	NA	15	CASSKQENSGNTIYF	TGTGCCAGCAGTAAACAGGAAAACTCTGGAAACACCATATATTTT
TRBV7-9	TRBJ2-1	many	NA	14	CASSLAGIGNEQFF	TGTGCCAGCAGCTTAGCCGGGATAGGGAATGAGCAGTTCTTC
TRBV7-2	TRBJ1-2	many	NA	13	CASSLQAGYGYTF	TGTGCCAGCAGCTTACAGGCAGGGTATGGCTACACCTTC
TRBV10-3	TRBJ2-5	many	TRBD1	15	CAISESTGGKETQYF	TGTGCCATCAGTGAGTCGACAGGGGGCAAGGAGACCCAGTACTTC
TRBV28	TRBJ1-2	many	NA	15	CASRTGTTGNYGYTF	TGTGCCAGCAGAACCGGGACCACTGGGAACTATGGCTACACCTTC
TRBV28	TRBJ1-2	many	NA	15	CASRPPSAGLYGYTF	TGTGCCAGCAGACCCCCTTCCGCAGGGCTCTATGGCTACACCTTC
TRBV25-1	TRBJ1-4	NA	NA	15	CASLGGPGFNEKLFF	TGTGCCAGCCTGGGAGGACCGGGGTTTAATGAAAAACTGTTTTTT
TRBV7-2	TRBJ2-7	many	NA	15	CASSRTDNSVYEQYF	TGTGCCAGCAGTCGAACCGATAATAGCGTTTACGAGCAGTACTTC
TRBV7-2	TRBJ1-2	few	TRBD1	16	CASSLVVSQGAYGYTF	TGTGCCAGCAGCTTAGTTGTTTCCCAGGGGGCCTATGGCTACACCTTC